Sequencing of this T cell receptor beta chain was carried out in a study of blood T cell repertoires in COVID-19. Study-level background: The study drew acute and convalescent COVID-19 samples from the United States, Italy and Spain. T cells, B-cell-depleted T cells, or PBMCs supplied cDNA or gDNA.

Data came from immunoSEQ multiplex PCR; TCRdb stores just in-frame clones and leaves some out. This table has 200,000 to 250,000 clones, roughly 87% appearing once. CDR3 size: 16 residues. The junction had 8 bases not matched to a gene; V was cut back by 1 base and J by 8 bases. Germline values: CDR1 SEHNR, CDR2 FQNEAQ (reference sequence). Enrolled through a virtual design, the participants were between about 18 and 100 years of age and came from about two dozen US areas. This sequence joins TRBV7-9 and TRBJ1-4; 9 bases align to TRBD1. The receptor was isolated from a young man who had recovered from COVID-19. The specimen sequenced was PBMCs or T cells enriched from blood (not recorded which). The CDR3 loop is CASSLVTGGGREKLFF. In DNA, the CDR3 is TGTGCCAGCAGCTTAGTGACAGGGGGAGGTCGGGAAAAACTGTTTTTT.